The 6 T cell receptor beta chains in this list originate from one sample, sequenced in a study of shared clonotypes between healthy human individuals. The table came from immunoSEQ multiplex PCR; TCRdb's copy has only in-frame clones and leaves some out. This sample carries 2.5 million or so clones, approximately 94% of them seen once, and the ten largest clones take 0.14%. The specimen was naive CD4+ T cells sorted from blood. Stated subset: CD45RA+ positively selected. The receptors come from a young man in good health.

The rearrangement joins TRBV6-1 to TRBJ2-7, with D unclear. The V gene lost 2 bases and the J gene lost 3 bases, with 11 bases spanning the gap. Germline V gives CDR1 MNHNS, CDR2 SASEGT. This CDR3 contains 14 residues. The DNA for the CDR3 is TGTGCCAGCAGTGAAAAGGGCAGAGGCTACGAGCAGTACTTC. It yields the protein CASSEKGRGYEQYF.

This clone has a single count. The V call is TRBV4-3, the J call TRBJ1-2, with D uncertain. Germline CDR1 is LGHNA and CDR2 is YSLEER. Trimming stripped 0 bases from V and 4 bases from J, with 12 bases between. The CDR3 covers 15 residues. The CDR3, as DNA: TGCGCCAGCAGCCAAGAGGCAGGAAAAGCCTATGGCTACACCTTC. Protein product: CASSQEAGKAYGYTF.

V gene TRBV11-3 combines with J gene TRBJ2-5, with D hard to call. Germline assignment: CDR1 SGHNT and CDR2 YENEEA. The CDR3 extends over 12 amino acids. V was trimmed by 5 bases and J by 7 bases, leaving 11 bases between them. Written as DNA, the CDR3 is TGTGCCAGCAGCCCGACCCTGGGGACCCAGTACTTC. Translation: CASSPTLGTQYF.

This rearrangement joins TRBV10-2 to TRBJ1-1, with D possibly being TRBD1 (5 bases). Germline V gives CDR1 WSHSY, CDR2 SAAADI. CDR3 size: 13 residues. V gave up 7 bases and J gave up 7 bases, with 16 bases separating them. In nucleotides, the CDR3 is TGCGCCAGCAACGGGGCTTTAAGAGGTGAAGCTTTCTTT. As protein: CASNGALRGEAFF.

The chain uses TRBV19 and TRBJ2-1; 7 bases align to TRBD2. Losses at the gene ends were 10 bases for V and 5 bases for J; bases not matched to a gene: 8. The germline V gene encodes CDR1 LNHDA and CDR2 SQIVND (reference sequence). This CDR3 spans 13 amino acids. CDR3 amino acids: CATSIAGNNEQFF. CDR3 nucleotide sequence: TGTGCCACCTCGATAGCGGGCAACAATGAGCAGTTCTTC.

This sequence joins TRBV7-2 and TRBJ1-1; 7 positions agree with TRBD1. Per germline, CDR1 SGHTA and CDR2 FQGNSA. The CDR3 consists of 15 residues. After removal of 5 bases from V and 11 bases from J, the junction contained 17 bases not matched to a gene. The CDR3 loop is CASSRYDRDGRQAFF. The CDR3 DNA is TGTGCCAGCAGCCGGTACGACAGGGATGGACGCCAGGCTTTCTTT.